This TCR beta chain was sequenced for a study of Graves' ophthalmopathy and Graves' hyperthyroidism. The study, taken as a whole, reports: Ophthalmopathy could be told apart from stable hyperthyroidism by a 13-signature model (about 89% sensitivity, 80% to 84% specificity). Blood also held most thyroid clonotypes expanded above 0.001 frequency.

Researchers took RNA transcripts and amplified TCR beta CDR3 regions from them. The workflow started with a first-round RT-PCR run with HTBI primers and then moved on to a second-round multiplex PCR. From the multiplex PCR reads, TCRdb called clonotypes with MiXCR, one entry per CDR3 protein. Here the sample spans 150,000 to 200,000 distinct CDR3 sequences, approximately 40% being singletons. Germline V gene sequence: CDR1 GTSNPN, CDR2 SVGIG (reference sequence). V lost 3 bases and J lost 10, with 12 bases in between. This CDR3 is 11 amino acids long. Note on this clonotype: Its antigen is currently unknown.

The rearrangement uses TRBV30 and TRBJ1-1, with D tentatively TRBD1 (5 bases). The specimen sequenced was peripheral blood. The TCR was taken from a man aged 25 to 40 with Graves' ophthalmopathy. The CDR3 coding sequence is TGTGCCTGGAGATATGGGGCTTTAGCTTTCTTT. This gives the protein CAWRYGALAFF.